The 32 T cell receptor beta chains reported below all come from one sample, sequenced in a study of blood T cell repertoires in COVID-19. Profiling relied on immunoSEQ multiplex PCR, and the TCRdb table lists in-frame clones only, not all of them. This sample has a few hundred thousand clones; approximately 90% occur once, and the top ten carry around 10%. Sequencing was performed on PBMCs or T cells enriched from blood (not recorded which). The receptors originated from a woman under 30 who had recovered from COVID-19.

V gene TRBV12-3 or TRBV12-4 combines with J gene TRBJ2-2; D gene uncertain. Trimming cost V 5 bases and J 5 bases, with 9 bases left between them. This CDR3 comprises 13 residues. The CDR3 loop is CASSLEWTGELFF. The CDR3, as DNA: TGTGCCAGCAGTCTGGAGTGGACCGGGGAGCTGTTTTTT.

The table lists this clone with a count of one. The chain uses TRBV18 and TRBJ2-2; 9 bases map to TRBD2. The CDR3 length is 15 residues. Germline lookup yields CDR1 KGHSH and CDR2 LQKENI. Trimming cost V 6 bases and J 6 bases; bases outside gene matches: 8. The CDR3 sequence: CASSPGLAVPGELFF. CDR3 DNA sequence: TGTGCCAGCTCCCCGGGACTAGCCGTACCCGGGGAGCTGTTTTTT.

This chain connects TRBV5-4 to TRBJ1-2, with D uncertain. The CDR3 has 15 amino acids. The V gene lost 2 bases and the J gene lost 5 bases, with 16 bases spanning the gap. Germline lookup yields CDR1 SGHNT and CDR2 YYREEE (reference sequence). The CDR3 region is CASSLLTEDKYGYTF. DNA for the CDR3: TGTGCCAGCAGCTTACTGACGGAGGATAAATATGGCTACACCTTC.

This sequence joins TRBV27 and TRBJ1-5; 8 bases align to TRBD1. The CDR3 spans 17 residues. The V segment lost 5 bases and the J segment 0 bases; nucleotides outside the gene matches: 9. Germline V gives CDR1 MNHEY, CDR2 SMNVEV (reference sequence). This CDR3 reads CASSDNTGGYSNQPQHF. CDR3 sequence (DNA): TGTGCCAGCAGTGACAATACAGGGGGATATAGCAATCAGCCCCAGCATTTT.

This clone is a singleton in its sample. The rearrangement links TRBV7-3 to TRBJ1-5, with TRBD1 matching over 9 bases. With 4 bases clipped from V and 6 bases from J, the junction kept 1 base outside the gene matches. The CDR3 spans 13 residues. The germline gives CDR1 SGHTA, CDR2 FQGTGA. The CDR3 reads CASSSDRGQPQHF. The CDR3 DNA follows: TGTGCCAGCAGCTCGGACAGGGGTCAGCCCCAGCATTTT.

The V gene is TRBV27, the J gene TRBJ2-1; 8 nucleotides agree with TRBD1. The germline V gene has CDR1 MNHEY and CDR2 SMNVEV (reference sequence). The J segment lost 2 bases and the V segment lost 7 bases, leaving 4 bases of the junction unmatched. The CDR3 totals 14 residues. The CDR3 DNA reads as TGTGCCAGCAACGACAGGGGACCCTACAATGAGCAGTTCTTC. Its translation: CASNDRGPYNEQFF.

The chain joins TRBV30 to TRBJ2-6; possible D gene TRBD1, 6 bases. Germline CDR1 reads GTSNPN; CDR2 reads SVGIG (reference sequence). Trimming removed 5 bases from V and 1 base from J, with 9 bases in between. This CDR3 has 14 residues. The CDR3 bases are TGTGCCTGGTACAGGGAATCTGGGGCCAACGTCCTGACTTTC. It yields the protein CAWYRESGANVLTF.

The chain recombines TRBV10-3 with TRBJ2-7; 8 nucleotides agree with TRBD2. Germline CDR1 reads ENHRY; CDR2 reads SYGVKD. CDR3 length equals 13 residues. V shed 9 bases and J 3 bases; nucleotides not matched to a gene: 7. CDR3 DNA sequence: TGTGCCATAGCGTCCGGGACTAGCTACGAGCAGTACTTC. This codes for CAIASGTSYEQYF.

The chain links TRBV5-4 to TRBJ1-2; 8 nucleotides line up with TRBD1. The germline V gene has CDR1 SGHNT and CDR2 YYREEE (reference sequence). J gave up 4 bases and V 4 bases, and 9 bases lay outside the gene matches. The CDR3 contains 15 residues. CDR3 protein: CASSERDRQGYGYTF. The CDR3 DNA follows: TGTGCCAGCAGCGAACGGGACAGGCAGGGCTATGGCTACACCTTC.

A note on this clone: A read error may account for a junction end that differs from germline. The chain carries TRBV20-1 and TRBJ1-2; D remains ambiguous. CDR3 length equals 8 residues. Germline V lookup: CDR1 DFQATT, CDR2 SNEGSKA (reference sequence). The CDR3 nucleotides are TGCAGTGCTACTCTGGCCGTCTTC. Translating it yields CSATLAVF.

This clone was detected a few times. V usage is TRBV5-1 and J usage is TRBJ2-3; 7 bases line up with TRBD1. Per germline, CDR1 SGHRS and CDR2 YFSETQ. CDR3 length: 15 amino acids. J gave up 6 bases and V 5 bases, and 12 bases lay outside the gene matches. The CDR3 DNA reads TGCGCCAGCAGTTATCAAACAGGGGATTACGATACGCAGTATTTT. This codes for CASSYQTGDYDTQYF.

The chain carries TRBV7-3 and TRBJ1-1; D possibly corresponds to TRBD1 (5 bases). Between the trimmed V and J ends, which lost 2 bases and 5 bases, there was a span of 12 bases. The length of the CDR3 is 14 residues. The germline V gene has CDR1 SGHTA and CDR2 FQGTGA. This chain's CDR3 is CASSLQGSRTEAFF. The CDR3 DNA reads as TGTGCCAGCAGCTTACAGGGCTCGAGGACTGAAGCTTTCTTT.

This rearrangement joins TRBV7-2 to TRBJ2-5; 7 nucleotides agree with TRBD2. CDR3 length: 15 residues. Germline assignment: CDR1 SGHTA and CDR2 FQGNSA. The junction had 10 bases not matched to a gene; V was cut back by 2 bases and J by 7 bases. CDR3 in DNA: TGTGCCAGCAGCTTATTCGGACTAGGGAGAGCGACCCAGTACTTC. It specifies CASSLFGLGRATQYF. Combining the CDR3 with reference TRBV7-2 and TRBJ2-5 gives the whole variable domain GAGVSQSPSNKVTEKGKDVELRCDPISGHTALYWYRQSLGQGLEFLIYFQGNSAPDKSGLPSDRFSAERTGGSVSTLTIQRTQQEDSAVYLCASSLFGLGRATQYFGPGTRLLVL.

The rearrangement uses TRBV3-1 (or the pseudogene TRBV3-2) and TRBJ1-1; TRBD1 matches 7 bases. V was pared by 3 bases and J by 8 bases, with 12 bases of the junction left unmatched. This CDR3 contains 15 residues. CDR1 LGHDT and CDR2 YNNKEL come from the germline V gene (reference sequence). The DNA for the CDR3 is TGTGCCAGCAGCCACTTACGACAGGGAGGTGTGGAAGCTTTCTTT. Encoded protein: CASSHLRQGGVEAFF.

This clone was seen only once. The chain links TRBV7-7 to TRBJ1-1; the D gene is possibly TRBD1 (6 bases). Germline V CDR1 and CDR2: SSHAT, FNYEAQ (reference sequence). The CDR3 runs 13 residues. Trimming left V 5 bases short and J 9 bases short, with 16 bases between. In DNA form, the CDR3 reads TGTGCCAGCAGCCCCGGGGGGGCGGCGAAAGCTTTCTTT. It is translated as CASSPGGAAKAFF.

The V and J genes are TRBV29-1 and TRBJ1-2, with D hard to call. Deletions cut 6 bases from V and 4 bases from J, with 12 bases between. The CDR3 is made up of 12 amino acids. The germline CDR1 and CDR2 sequences are SQVTM and ANQGSEA. CDR3 amino acids: CSVAGFGYGYTF. DNA of the CDR3: TGCAGCGTCGCGGGTTTTGGCTATGGCTACACCTTC.

This clone was seen more than once but under ten times. The chain joins TRBV7-8 to TRBJ2-2; TRBD2 agrees at 8 bases. The J segment lost 0 bases and the V segment lost 6 bases, leaving 6 bases of the junction unmatched. This CDR3 region has 16 residues. Germline loops: CDR1 SGHVS, CDR2 FQNEAQ. The CDR3 sequence is CASRRTSRTNTGELFF. For the CDR3, the DNA is TGTGCCAGCAGGCGGACTAGCCGAACGAACACCGGGGAGCTGTTTTTT.

This clone was seen once. The chain links TRBV24-1 to TRBJ2-1; 9 positions agree with TRBD2. V gave up 4 bases and J gave up 4 bases; unmatched junction bases: 7. The germline V gene has CDR1 KGHDR and CDR2 SFDVKD. The CDR3 is made up of 16 amino acids. Here the CDR3 reads CATSDSLAGTYNEQFF. CDR3 nucleotides: TGTGCCACCAGTGACTCCCTAGCGGGAACATACAATGAGCAGTTCTTC.

The gene calls are TRBV14 and TRBJ1-1; no clear D gene. Trimming stripped 1 base from V and 2 bases from J, with 14 bases between. This CDR3 spans 16 amino acids. Germline values: CDR1 SGHDN, CDR2 FVKESK. The CDR3 DNA reads as TGTGCCAGCAGCCAAGTAGGAGGCCTGACCAACACTGAAGCTTTCTTT. This codes for CASSQVGGLTNTEAFF. Full variable domain (outside the CDR3, taken from reference TRBV14 and TRBJ1-1): EAGVTQFPSHSVIEKGQTVTLRCDPISGHDNLYWYRRVMGKEIKFLLHFVKESKQDESGMPNNRFLAERTGGTYSTLKVQPAELEDSGVYFCASSQVGGLTNTEAFFGQGTRLTVV.

V usage is TRBV9 and J usage is TRBJ1-3; the D is unclear. Germline V CDR1 and CDR2: SGDLS, YYNGEE. V was cut by 0 bases and J by 0 bases, with 7 bases left in between. The CDR3 is made up of 15 amino acids. The CDR3 DNA reads TGTGCCAGCAGCGTAGAACGGTCCTCTGGAAACACCATATATTTT. Translating it yields CASSVERSSGNTIYF.

The chain combines TRBV6-2 or TRBV6-3 with TRBJ1-5, with 11 bases matching TRBD1. The length of the CDR3 is 15 residues. After removal of 6 bases from V and 6 bases from J, the junction contained 7 bases not matched to a gene. From germline, CDR1 is MNHEY and CDR2 SVGEGT. The CDR3 nucleotides are TGTGCCAGCAGCCCGGACAGGGGGCGACGTCAGCCCCAGCATTTT. Residues: CASSPDRGRRQPQHF.

This clone was detected only a few times. The chain carries TRBV9 and TRBJ2-1; 9 bases are shared with TRBD2. The CDR3 extends over 16 amino acids. V lost 0 bases to trimming and J lost 8 bases; unmatched junction nucleotides: 9. The germline V gene has CDR1 SGDLS and CDR2 YYNGEE. The CDR3 here is CASSVVSGSGIYEQFF. CDR3 coding DNA: TGTGCCAGCAGCGTAGTTAGCGGGAGTGGGATCTATGAGCAGTTCTTC.

This clone was counted between two and nine times. The chain carries TRBV15 and TRBJ1-1; 7 bases agree with TRBD1. Germline CDR1 is LNHNV and CDR2 is YYDKDF (reference sequence). The ends lost 5 bases at V and 4 bases at J; junction bases unmatched: 13. The CDR3 spans 16 residues. The CDR3 spells CATSQGGLWFGTEAFF. In DNA form, the CDR3 reads TGTGCCACCAGCCAAGGGGGCTTATGGTTTGGCACTGAAGCTTTCTTT.

V and J are TRBV4-3 and TRBJ2-7; D gene unclear. Germline V gene lookup returns CDR1 LGHNA and CDR2 YSLEER. The CDR3 is 15 amino acids. V lost 0 bases and J 2 bases, leaving 11 bases between the germline ends. This CDR3 is CASSQDADYPYEQYF. CDR3 nucleotide sequence: TGCGCCAGCAGCCAAGACGCGGATTATCCCTACGAGCAGTACTTC.

The gene calls are TRBV5-1 and TRBJ1-6, with TRBD1 identical over 7 bases. This CDR3 contains 14 residues. Germline loops: CDR1 SGHRS, CDR2 YFSETQ. The J segment lost 9 bases and the V segment lost 0 bases, leaving 3 bases of the junction unmatched. DNA for the CDR3: TGCGCCAGCAGCTTGGAGGGGGCTGGTTCACCCCTCCACTTT. It translates to CASSLEGAGSPLHF.

This clone appeared a single time. The chain uses TRBV7-2 and TRBJ1-2; D not resolved. Germline CDR1 SGHTA, CDR2 FQGNSA. The CDR3 has 11 residues. The ends were cut back, 5 bases at V and 3 bases at J, with 4 bases in the middle. The CDR3 region has the DNA TGTGCCAGCAGCCTATACTATGGCTACACCTTC. Translated: CASSLYYGYTF.

The J gene is TRBJ2-2, the V gene TRBV7-3, with 7 nucleotides matching TRBD2. The CDR3 covers 18 residues. V trimming: 4 bases; J trimming: 5 bases; junction bases outside the gene matches: 16. The germline CDR1 and CDR2 sequences are SGHTA and FQGTGA. The CDR3 sequence is CASSSPPGGSVETGELFF. The CDR3 DNA reads TGTGCCAGCAGCTCCCCCCCCGGCGGGAGCGTGGAAACCGGGGAGCTGTTTTTT.

J is TRBJ2-2 and V is TRBV28; tentative D call: TRBD1 (6 bases). The CDR3 is 12 residues long. Trimming removed 7 bases from V and 7 bases from J, with 10 bases in between. CDR1 is MDHEN and CDR2 is SYDVKM in the germline V gene. The CDR3 spells CASKQGFGELFF. The CDR3 nucleotides read TGTGCCAGCAAACAGGGATTCGGGGAGCTGTTTTTT.

The chain uses TRBV9 and TRBJ1-2; 7 positions agree with TRBD1. The trim removed 2 bases at V and 7 bases at J, leaving 2 bases unmatched. Germline values: CDR1 SGDLS, CDR2 YYNGEE. The CDR3 length is 12 residues. This chain's CDR3 is CASSVGQFGYTF. CDR3 sequence (DNA): TGTGCCAGCAGCGTGGGACAGTTTGGCTACACCTTC. The whole variable domain, remainder taken from reference TRBV9 and TRBJ1-2, is DSGVTQTPKHLITATGQRVTLRCSPRSGDLSVYWYQQSLDQGLQFLIQYYNGEERAKGNILERFSAQQFPDLHSELNLSSLELGDSALYFCASSVGQFGYTFGSGTRLTVV.

On this clone: Other DNA sequences in this specimen translate into the identical CDR3. The genes are TRBV4-1 and TRBJ2-3; D unresolved. The V end lost 4 bases, the J end lost 0 bases, and 8 bases lay between the germline ends. CDR1 is MGHRA, CDR2 YSYEKL, per germline. This CDR3 region has 14 residues. As DNA, the CDR3 is TGCGCCAGCAGCCCCACTGCTAGCACAGATACGCAGTATTTT. This codes for CASSPTASTDTQYF.

This chain joins TRBV5-1 and TRBJ1-2, with TRBD1 as a possible D gene (5 bases). Germline V gene sequence: CDR1 SGHRS, CDR2 YFSETQ. This CDR3 has 12 residues. Trimming removed 5 bases from V and 2 bases from J, with 7 bases in between. CDR3 in DNA: TGCGCCAGCAGGTCAGGGAACTATGGCTACACCTTC. This codes for CASRSGNYGYTF.

The CDR3 spells CASSSLFDWTGVYGYTF. CDR3 sequence (DNA): TGTGCCAGCAGTTCCCTGTTCGATTGGACAGGCGTTTATGGCTACACCTTC. V and J are TRBV6-2 or TRBV6-3 and TRBJ1-2; TRBD1 aligns across 7 bases. V gave up 4 bases and J gave up 5 bases; unmatched junction bases: 16. CDR1 is MNHEY and CDR2 is SVGEGT in the germline V gene. The CDR3 is 17 amino acids.